A selection of T cell receptor beta chains follows, all from one sample in a study of spatial heterogeneity in lung cancer. TCRdb processed the 5' RACE reads anew with MiXCR; each CDR3 protein has one entry. The sample comprises about 120,000 distinct CDR3 sequences, over 9% of which are singletons, and around a sixth rests with the top ten. The sample in question was PBMCs, obtained at follow-up. These TCRs come from a male donor with early-stage non-small cell lung cancer. The CDR3 runs from the conserved cysteine through the conserved F or W. The order of the fields is clone size, J gene, D gene, V gene, CDR3 protein, CDR3 DNA. D genes are given only for firm matches. A row's size may be missing; if present it is once, few, many or a size class.

many | TRBJ1-2 | - | TRBV7-9 | CASSPELVNYGYTF | TGTGCCAGCAGCCCGGAATTGGTTAACTATGGCTACACCTTC
- | TRBJ2-7 | - | TRBV7-9 | CASSLSEVSYEQYF | TGTGCCAGCAGCTTAAGCGAAGTCTCCTACGAGCAGTACTTC
few | TRBJ2-7 | TRBD1 | TRBV4-1 | CASSQAGTGSYEQYF | TGCGCCAGCAGCCAAGCTGGGACAGGGAGCTACGAGCAGTACTTC
- | TRBJ2-7 | TRBD1 | TRBV6-2/TRBV6-3 | CASSYSGQGTGEQYF | TGTGCCAGCAGTTACTCGGGACAGGGAACAGGCGAGCAGTACTTC
- | TRBJ2-1 | TRBD1 | TRBV18 | CASSPSGTVGNEQFF | TGTGCCAGCTCACCCTCCGGGACAGTGGGAAATGAGCAGTTCTTC
many | TRBJ2-3 | - | TRBV2 | CASSSRVTDTQYF | TGTGCCAGCAGTTCAAGGGTCACAGATACGCAGTATTTT
many | TRBJ2-3 | - | TRBV10-3 | CAMRAGGSTDTQYF | TGTGCCATGAGAGCTGGCGGGAGCACAGATACGCAGTATTTT
few | TRBJ1-6 | TRBD1 | TRBV10-3 | CAIRGDRGRIANSPLHF | TGTGCCATCAGGGGGGACAGGGGACGAATCGCCAATTCACCCCTCCACTTT
many | TRBJ1-5 | TRBD1 | TRBV3-1 | CASSETGAGNQPQHF | TGTGCCAGCAGCGAAACAGGGGCGGGCAATCAGCCCCAGCATTTT
- | TRBJ2-5 | - | TRBV10-3 | CAISESLSSVETQYF | TGTGCCATCAGTGAGTCGTTGTCTAGCGTGGAGACCCAGTACTTC
few | TRBJ2-1 | - | TRBV4-2 | CASSQDTLGNEQFF | TGTGCCAGCAGCCAAGATACGCTAGGCAATGAGCAGTTCTTC
few | TRBJ2-7 | TRBD2 | TRBV4-3 | CASSPRTSGGNEQYF | TGCGCCAGCAGCCCCCGGACTAGCGGGGGAAACGAGCAGTACTTC
few | TRBJ2-5 | - | TRBV29-1 | CSVVIRTVPKETQYF | TGCAGCGTTGTAATAAGGACAGTTCCTAAAGAGACCCAGTACTTC
- | TRBJ2-3 | TRBD2 | TRBV5-6 | CASITSGLAGADTQYF | TGTGCCAGCATCACTAGCGGACTAGCGGGGGCAGATACGCAGTATTTT
- | TRBJ1-1 | TRBD1 | TRBV3-1 | CASSQGWDRLNTEAFF | TGTGCCAGCAGCCAAGGATGGGACAGATTGAACACTGAAGCTTTCTTT
few | TRBJ2-2 | - | TRBV5-1 | CASSLMYTGELFF | TGCGCCAGCAGCTTAATGTACACCGGGGAGCTGTTTTTT
- | TRBJ1-2 | - | TRBV2 | CASSSYVGTYGYTF | TGTGCCAGCAGTAGCTATGTGGGAACCTACGGCTACACCTTC
many | TRBJ1-2 | - | TRBV28 | CASTLRLDYGYTF | TGTGCCAGCACTCTCCGGCTGGACTATGGCTACACCTTC
many | TRBJ1-4 | - | TRBV29-1 | CSVAVGLKLFF | TGCAGCGTTGCTGTAGGTCTTAAACTGTTTTTT
many | TRBJ2-7 | - | TRBV6-2/TRBV6-3 | CASSYAVGANSYEQYF | TGTGCCAGCAGTTACGCGGTCGGGGCCAACTCCTACGAGCAGTACTTC
many | TRBJ2-5 | - | TRBV11-1 | CASSLFSLNVQETQYF | TGTGCCAGCAGCTTATTTTCGTTGAACGTTCAAGAGACCCAGTACTTC
- | TRBJ1-6 | - | TRBV20-1 | CSARTGAAPLHF | TGCAGTGCTAGGACAGGAGCGGCACCCCTCCACTTT
- | TRBJ2-1 | - | TRBV5-1 | CASALGAGAEQFF | TGCGCCAGTGCCCTGGGGGCGGGGGCTGAGCAGTTCTTC
- | TRBJ2-2 | TRBD1 | TRBV25-1 | CASQDRANTGELFF | TGTGCCAGCCAGGACAGGGCGAACACCGGGGAGCTGTTTTTT
- | TRBJ2-7 | TRBD2 | TRBV5-5 | CASSWGQGGSSSYEQYF | TGTGCCAGCAGCTGGGGCCAGGGAGGGTCGAGTTCCTACGAGCAGTACTTC
few | TRBJ2-7 | TRBD1 | TRBV6-2/TRBV6-3 | CASSYVRGPYEQYF | TGTGCCAGCAGTTACGTCAGGGGGCCCTACGAGCAGTACTTC
many | TRBJ2-1 | - | TRBV12-3/TRBV12-4 | CASSLGGEQFF | TGTGCCAGCAGTTTGGGGGGTGAGCAGTTCTTC
few | TRBJ2-3 | TRBD2 | TRBV5-1 | CASSLTLAGGQGTQYF | TGCGCCAGCAGCTTAACATTAGCGGGGGGCCAGGGTACGCAGTATTTT
few | TRBJ2-2 | - | TRBV5-1 | CASAAGDTGELFF | TGCGCCAGCGCGGCAGGGGACACCGGGGAGCTGTTTTTT
few | TRBJ2-6 | TRBD1 | TRBV5-1 | CASRTGTGIFSGANVLTF | TGCGCCAGCAGAACCGGGACAGGCATTTTCTCTGGGGCCAACGTCCTGACTTTC
few | TRBJ2-6 | - | TRBV19 | CASSVTSANVLTF | TGTGCCAGTAGTGTTACCTCGGCCAACGTCCTGACTTTC
many | TRBJ1-1 | - | TRBV7-9 | CASSLAGTEAFF | TGTGCCAGCAGCTTAGCGGGCACTGAAGCTTTCTTT
- | TRBJ1-1 | - | TRBV28 | CASSLKTLNTEAFF | TGTGCCAGCAGTTTAAAAACTTTGAACACTGAAGCTTTCTTT
- | TRBJ2-7 | TRBD1 | TRBV4-1 | CASSQEAGTGVTYEQYF | TGCGCCAGCAGCCAAGAGGCCGGGACAGGCGTTACCTACGAGCAGTACTTC
few | TRBJ1-1 | TRBD1 | TRBV6-2/TRBV6-3 | CASSFLGTAEAFF | TGTGCCAGCAGTTTTCTAGGGACAGCCGAAGCTTTCTTT
- | TRBJ2-7 | - | TRBV20-1 | CSASRVRGYEQYF | TGCAGTGCCTCCCGGGTTAGAGGATACGAGCAGTACTTC
few | TRBJ1-5 | - | TRBV4-2 | CASSQDRANQPQHF | TGTGCCAGCAGCCAAGACAGGGCTAATCAGCCCCAGCATTTT
few | TRBJ2-7 | TRBD1 | TRBV25-1 | CASSEDRGYEQYF | TGTGCCAGCAGTGAGGACAGGGGTTACGAGCAGTACTTC
- | TRBJ2-1 | - | TRBV7-9 | CASSFPGPEQFF | TGTGCCAGCAGCTTTCCCGGACCTGAGCAGTTCTTC
- | TRBJ1-1 | - | TRBV20-1 | CSAGGRVTEAFF | TGCAGTGCTGGTGGGCGCGTCACTGAAGCTTTCTTT
- | TRBJ2-1 | - | TRBV5-1 | CASSSGGNSRNEQFF | TGCGCCAGCAGCTCTGGGGGGAATTCAAGGAATGAGCAGTTCTTC
few | TRBJ1-3 | - | TRBV4-1 | CTSSQDPQMGNTIYF | TGCACCAGCAGCCAAGACCCCCAAATGGGAAACACCATATATTTT
few | TRBJ2-7 | - | TRBV6-5 | CASSYSWSEVTYEQYF | TGTGCCAGCAGTTACTCCTGGTCAGAAGTAACCTACGAGCAGTACTTC
- | TRBJ1-5 | - | TRBV7-2 | CASSLFGTQPYSNQPQHF | TGTGCCAGCAGCTTATTCGGAACACAGCCTTATAGCAATCAGCCCCAGCATTTT